Described below is a single T cell receptor (beta chain) sequence and its context. The antigen remains unidentified. The V end was cut by 5 bases, the J end by 1 base, with 14 bases between. The CDR3 extends over 15 amino acids. Germline values: CDR1 SNHLY, CDR2 FYNNEI. Clones were sequenced by immunoSEQ multiplex PCR, and TCRdb holds only the in-frame ones, with some missing. The data contain some 180,000 clones, around 93% of them singletons. The sample is drawn from a study of T cell responses to AZD1222 COVID-19 vaccine. Study results and caveats: Repertoires in all cases were sampled only once the peak T cell response had passed. Clonal diversity may have been underestimated in mostly white British donors. CD4 TCRs associated with vaccination spanned spike, dominating at 160-218 and 743-854.

This TCR came from an adult who received the MenACWY meningococcal vaccine as a control. Here the sequenced sample was peripheral blood, taken 28 days after the second dose of the MenACWY control vaccine. The J gene is TRBJ1-1, the V gene TRBV2; maybe TRBD1 (5 bases). Here the CDR3 reads CASSPYGTKNTEAFF. CDR3 DNA sequence: TGTGCCAGCAGTCCATACGGGACCAAGAACACTGAAGCTTTCTTT.